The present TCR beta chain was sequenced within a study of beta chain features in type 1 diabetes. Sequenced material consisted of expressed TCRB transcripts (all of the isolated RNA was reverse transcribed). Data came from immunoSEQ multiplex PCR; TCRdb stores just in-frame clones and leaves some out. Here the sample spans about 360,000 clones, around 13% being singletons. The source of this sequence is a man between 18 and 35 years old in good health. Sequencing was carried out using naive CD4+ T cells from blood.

The CDR3 is CASSRTGDYEQYF. CDR3 nucleotides: TGTGCCAGCAGCCGGACAGGGGACTACGAGCAGTACTTC. The chain employs TRBV11-1 and TRBJ2-7, with 9 nucleotides matching TRBD1. Germline trimming cut 5 bases from V and 3 bases from J; bases unmatched to any gene: 2. The germline CDR1 and CDR2 sequences are SGHAT and FQDESV (reference sequence). The CDR3 covers 13 residues.